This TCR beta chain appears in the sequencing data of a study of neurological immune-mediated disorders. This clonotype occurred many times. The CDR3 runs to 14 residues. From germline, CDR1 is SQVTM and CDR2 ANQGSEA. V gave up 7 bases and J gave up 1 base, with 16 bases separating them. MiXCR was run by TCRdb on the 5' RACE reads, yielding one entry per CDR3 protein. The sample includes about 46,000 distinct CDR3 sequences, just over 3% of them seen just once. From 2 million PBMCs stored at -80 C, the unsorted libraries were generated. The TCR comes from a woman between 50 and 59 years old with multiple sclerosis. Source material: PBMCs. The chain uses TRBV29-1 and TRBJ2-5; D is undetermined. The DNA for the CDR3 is TGCAGCGGGGTGTCCAGCCTGTCCCAAGAGACCCAGTACTTC. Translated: CSGVSSLSQETQYF.